Following are 19 T cell receptor beta chains from one sample sequenced in a study of early T cells in non-severe SARS-CoV-2 infection. TCRdb re-derived calls from the 5' RACE reads in MiXCR, one entry per CDR3 protein. Among some 57,000 distinct CDR3 sequences, roughly a tenth were seen once, and the ten largest hold approximately 1.7%. The sequenced sample was whole blood. The receptor set was obtained from an adult who was a healthcare worker with PCR-confirmed SARS-CoV-2 infection or an uninfected control (not recorded which).

This chain connects TRBV12-3 or TRBV12-4 to TRBJ2-1, with 8 bases aligning to TRBD2. There are 15 residues in the CDR3. The V gene end was trimmed by 6 bases and the J gene end by 0 bases; junction bases not matched to a gene: 4. CDR3 nucleotides: TGTGCCAGCAGCCCAAGCGGGGGCTCCTACAATGAGCAGTTCTTC. Its protein product is CASSPSGGSYNEQFF.

This clonotype appeared many times. The chain couples TRBV5-1 to TRBJ2-7, with 8 bases aligning to TRBD2. This CDR3 has 14 residues. V lost 4 bases to trimming and J lost 6 bases; unmatched junction nucleotides: 9. CDR1 and CDR2 from the germline V gene are SGHRS and YFSETQ. CDR3 nucleotide sequence: TGCGCCAGCAGCCCGGGAGGGACGGCGGGCGAGCAGTACTTC. It specifies CASSPGGTAGEQYF.

Ten or more counts support this clonotype. This chain links TRBV19 with TRBJ2-3, with D possibly being TRBD1 (5 bases). Germline V gives CDR1 LNHDA, CDR2 SQIVND (reference sequence). V was cut by 6 bases and J by 6 bases, with 22 bases left in between. CDR3 length equals 16 residues. The CDR3 loop is CASSPHSGSGPDTQYF. The CDR3 DNA is TGTGCCAGTAGCCCCCACTCAGGTTCAGGGCCGGATACGCAGTATTTT.

The table lists this clonotype with many counts. This chain connects TRBV5-1 to TRBJ1-3, with D tentatively TRBD1 (5 bases). From germline, CDR1 is SGHRS and CDR2 YFSETQ. The CDR3 covers 15 residues. Trimming pared 0 bases from V and 0 bases from J, leaving 7 bases between. The chain's CDR3 is CASSLEGYSGNTIYF. The CDR3 nucleotides read TGCGCCAGCAGCTTGGAGGGGTACTCTGGAAACACCATATATTTT.

This clonotype showed up just a few times. The gene calls are TRBV21-1 and TRBJ2-1; the table's D call, TRBD2, was not checked against the DNA. TRBV21-1 is annotated as a pseudogene. The CDR3 is 11 residues long. The CDR3 here is CKKGGDYEQFF. CDR3 DNA sequence: TGTAAAAAGGGAGGGGACTATGAGCAGTTCTTC.

This clonotype was counted many times. The chain couples TRBV7-2 to TRBJ1-1, with 8 bases matching TRBD1. Germline V CDR1 and CDR2: SGHTA, FQGNSA. Germline trimming cut 4 bases from V and 4 bases from J; bases unmatched to any gene: 5. The CDR3 contains 14 residues. For the CDR3, the DNA is TGTGCCAGCAGCTGGCCGACAGGGGCCACTGAAGCTTTCTTT. Translated: CASSWPTGATEAFF.

CDR3 coding DNA: TGTGCCAGCAGTTATGGTACGCCTAACAATGAGCAGTTCTTC. Its translation is CASSYGTPNNEQFF. V gene TRBV6-2 or TRBV6-3 combines with J gene TRBJ2-1; D gene ambiguous. The CDR3 length is 14 residues. Per the germline V gene, CDR1 is MNHEY and CDR2 is SVGEGT. V dropped 3 bases and J dropped 5 bases, with 11 bases sitting between them.

This clonotype was found a few times. The CDR3 DNA reads TGTGCCAGCAGTCGGTTCGACAGCTTCTACGAGCAGTACTTC. It is translated as CASSRFDSFYEQYF. The chain combines TRBV12-3 or TRBV12-4 with TRBJ2-7; D possibly corresponds to TRBD1 (5 bases). Trimming left V 5 bases short and J 3 bases short, with 14 bases between. There are 14 residues in the CDR3.

This clonotype was observed a few times. The V call is TRBV5-1, the J call TRBJ1-5; D is unclear. From germline, CDR1 is SGHRS and CDR2 YFSETQ. The CDR3 runs 15 residues. Trimming removed 4 bases at V and 7 bases at J, with 18 bases between. This chain's CDR3 is CASSATPGLGQPQHF. CDR3 nucleotide sequence: TGCGCCAGCAGCGCCACCCCTGGGTTGGGACAGCCCCAGCATTTT.

This clonotype was counted at least ten times. V usage is TRBV20-1 and J usage is TRBJ2-5, with D tentatively TRBD1 (7 bases). V lost 0 bases and J 1 base, leaving 15 bases between the germline ends. The CDR3 is 16 amino acids. Germline CDR1 reads DFQATT; CDR2 reads SNEGSKA (reference sequence). CDR3 bases: TGCAGTGCTAGAGATTACCAGGGGGGACCCCAAGAGACCCAGTACTTC. Its protein is CSARDYQGGPQETQYF.

The chain uses TRBV7-2 and TRBJ2-2, with 11 bases fitting TRBD2. V shed 0 bases, J shed 0 bases, and the junction held 0 bases outside the gene matches. This CDR3 spans 17 amino acids. Germline loops: CDR1 SGHTA, CDR2 FQGNSA. In DNA, the CDR3 is TGTGCCAGCAGCTTAGCGGGACTAGCGGCGAACACCGGGGAGCTGTTTTTT. Translation: CASSLAGLAANTGELFF.

This clonotype has at least ten counts. The chain couples TRBV7-2 to TRBJ1-5; no definite D call. This CDR3 is 13 amino acids long. With 3 bases removed from V and 2 bases from J, the gap between germline ends came to 5 bases. Germline-derived CDR1 and CDR2 are SGHTA and FQGNSA. The CDR3 protein is CASSFPGNQPQHF. DNA for the CDR3: TGTGCCAGCAGCTTTCCCGGCAATCAGCCCCAGCATTTT. The full variable domain, with the rest looked up from reference TRBV7-2 and TRBJ1-5, is GAGVSQSPSNKVTEKGKDVELRCDPISGHTALYWYRQSLGQGLEFLIYFQGNSAPDKSGLPSDRFSAERTGGSVSTLTIQRTQQEDSAVYLCASSFPGNQPQHFGDGTRLSIL.

The chain recombines TRBV18 with TRBJ2-3, with D hard to call. V shed 2 bases and J shed 3 bases, with 6 bases lying between them. Per germline, CDR1 KGHSH and CDR2 LQKENI. The CDR3 sequence is 13 residues long. CDR3 nucleotides: TGTGCCAGCTCACCATCTCTAACAGATACGCAGTATTTT. Amino acids: CASSPSLTDTQYF.

This clonotype showed up many times. The chain uses TRBV3-1 and TRBJ2-1; D is unresolved. Per germline, CDR1 LGHDT and CDR2 YNNKEL (reference sequence). The CDR3 has 16 amino acids. Deletions cut 4 bases from V and 2 bases from J, with 15 bases between. As DNA, the CDR3 is TGTGCCAGCAGCCTCCGGACGCCTGGGCCCTACAATGAGCAGTTCTTC. Protein product: CASSLRTPGPYNEQFF.

The rearrangement joins TRBV7-2 to TRBJ1-5, with D maybe TRBD1 (6 bases). This CDR3 region has 14 residues. V lost 8 bases to trimming and J lost 3 bases, with 14 bases between them. The germline CDR1 and CDR2 sequences are SGHTA and FQGNSA. The CDR3 bases are TGTGCCAGCCAACTGACAGGCGACAATCAGCCCCAGCATTTT. This gives the protein CASQLTGDNQPQHF.

This clonotype was picked up many times. This rearrangement joins TRBV18 to TRBJ1-1; D is uncertain. CDR3 length: 13 amino acids. V lost 3 bases and J lost 2, with 7 bases in between. CDR1 is KGHSH, CDR2 LQKENI, per germline. CDR3 sequence: CASSPSGNTEAFF. CDR3 DNA sequence: TGTGCCAGCTCACCTAGCGGAAACACTGAAGCTTTCTTT.

The chain couples TRBV29-1 to TRBJ2-3, with 13 bases aligning to TRBD2. V dropped 7 bases and J dropped 2; count of bases not matched to a gene: 6. CDR1 is SQVTM, CDR2 ANQGSEA, per germline. The CDR3 is 15 residues long. The CDR3 region has the DNA TGCAGCGCGCGGACTAGCGGGGGCCCCACAGATACGCAGTATTTT. Residues: CSARTSGGPTDTQYF.

There are a few counts of this clonotype. The V gene is TRBV6-1, the J gene TRBJ2-7, with 9 bases matching TRBD1. The CDR3 runs 14 residues. Germline V lookup: CDR1 MNHNS, CDR2 SASEGT. Losses at the gene ends were 7 bases for V and 3 bases for J; bases not matched to a gene: 7. In nucleotides, the CDR3 is TGTGCCAGCATGCGACCGGGACAGGGCTACGAGCAGTACTTC. Encoded protein: CASMRPGQGYEQYF.

This clonotype was seen repeatedly, ten times or more. V gene TRBV7-2 combines with J gene TRBJ2-3; D is perhaps TRBD2 (6 bases). Germline CDR1 SGHTA, CDR2 FQGNSA. The CDR3 runs 16 residues. V lost 7 bases and J lost 3, with 20 bases in between. The CDR3 reads CASKAPRGTDTDTQYF. The CDR3 region has the DNA TGTGCCAGCAAAGCCCCTCGGGGGACTGATACAGATACGCAGTATTTT.